Listed below are T cell receptor beta chains from one sample, sequenced in a study of T cell repertoires in cytomegalovirus infection. TCRdb re-analysed the reads in MiXCR, keeping a single row per CDR3 protein. This table has a few hundred thousand distinct CDR3 sequences, about 15% appearing once. The sequencing sample was made of CD8+ T cells from PBMCs. All receptors come from a human donor in good health (CMV status not recorded). Some clones in this sample may be carry-over from other donors' samples. Each CDR3 is given with its conserved first and last residue.

v_call: TRBV20-1; j_call: TRBJ2-2; cdr3_aa: CSACRQDTGELFF
v_call: TRBV4-1; j_call: TRBJ1-2; cdr3_aa: CASSQEKAPGYGYTF
v_call: TRBV28; j_call: TRBJ1-2; cdr3_aa: CASSADRHYGYTF
v_call: TRBV20-1; j_call: TRBJ1-5; cdr3_aa: CSAWGGNQPQHF
v_call: TRBV19; j_call: TRBJ2-7; cdr3_aa: CASSIASADEQYF
v_call: TRBV9; j_call: TRBJ1-4; cdr3_aa: CASSATTGTENEKLFF
v_call: TRBV6-2/TRBV6-3; j_call: TRBJ1-6; cdr3_aa: CASSPKTGKNSPLHF
v_call: TRBV5-1; j_call: TRBJ2-7; cdr3_aa: CASSYVDSGNEQYF
v_call: TRBV28; j_call: TRBJ2-7; cdr3_aa: CASSPQRPGEQYF
v_call: TRBV5-1; j_call: TRBJ1-1; cdr3_aa: CASSQPWTEEAFF
v_call: TRBV7-8; j_call: TRBJ2-1; cdr3_aa: CASSPAGVLYNEQFF
v_call: TRBV7-8; j_call: TRBJ1-1; cdr3_aa: CASSFRRNTEAFF
v_call: TRBV10-3; j_call: TRBJ1-1; cdr3_aa: CAISNLGGTMNTEAFF
v_call: TRBV6-6; j_call: TRBJ2-1; cdr3_aa: CASNYGAEQFF
v_call: TRBV20-1; j_call: TRBJ2-7; cdr3_aa: CSARVQVNDISYEQYF
v_call: TRBV5-1; j_call: TRBJ2-3; cdr3_aa: CASSLIAGRTDTQYF
v_call: TRBV20-1; j_call: TRBJ2-1; cdr3_aa: CSAINPATSYNEQFF
v_call: TRBV28; j_call: TRBJ2-3; cdr3_aa: CASSLGGLLMSDTQYF
v_call: TRBV7-2; j_call: TRBJ2-3; cdr3_aa: CASSAPVSDTQYF
v_call: TRBV7-2; j_call: TRBJ2-7; cdr3_aa: CASSDRQGPYEQYF
v_call: TRBV12-3/TRBV12-4; j_call: TRBJ1-3; cdr3_aa: CASSLNSGASSGNTIYF
v_call: TRBV11-2; j_call: TRBJ1-2; cdr3_aa: CASSLVGAGTTNYGYTF
v_call: TRBV7-9; j_call: TRBJ2-5; cdr3_aa: CASSPRDRPQETQYF
v_call: TRBV6-5; j_call: TRBJ2-1; cdr3_aa: CASSLGGHYNEQFF
v_call: TRBV6-5; j_call: TRBJ1-5; cdr3_aa: CASSYRGGSNQPQHF
v_call: TRBV12-3/TRBV12-4; j_call: TRBJ1-1; cdr3_aa: CASSHGGGTHFF
v_call: TRBV12-3/TRBV12-4; j_call: TRBJ1-1; cdr3_aa: CASSRRGHTEAFF
v_call: TRBV25-1; j_call: TRBJ2-7; cdr3_aa: CASTLNIHCGCSYEQYF
v_call: TRBV4-2; j_call: TRBJ2-1; cdr3_aa: CASSRTDRSSYNEQFF
v_call: TRBV7-2; j_call: TRBJ2-7; cdr3_aa: CASSLSDEIYEQYF
v_call: TRBV6-8; j_call: TRBJ1-1; cdr3_aa: CASSPMTGFDGEAFF
v_call: TRBV19; j_call: TRBJ2-6; cdr3_aa: CASSIANVLTF